The rows below give T cell receptor beta chains drawn from one sample of a study of shared clonotypes between healthy human individuals. Sequencing was performed with immunoSEQ multiplex PCR; in TCRdb, only in-frame clones are kept and a portion is missing. The sample lists about 1 million clones, about 74% occurring once. Sequenced material: memory CD4+ T cells sorted from blood. Receptors originate from a man aged 18 to 30 in good health. Both conserved end residues are part of each CDR3. The order of the fields is clone size, D gene, J gene, V gene, CDR3 DNA, CDR3 protein. The D gene is left open where the match is weak. Clone size appears in some rows only: once, few, many, or a class for an expanded clone.

-	TRBD2	TRBJ2-1	TRBV15	TGTGCCACCAGCAGTCCCGGACTAGCGGGAGACGATAGGCAGTTCTTC	CATSSPGLAGDDRQFF
-	-	TRBJ2-5	TRBV30	TGTGCCTGGAGTGCTAAGACACGCTCATGGGAGCAGTACTTC	CAWSAKTRSWEQYF
-	-	TRBJ1-2	TRBV5-1	TGCGCCAGCAGCCCTGACCGGACAACCTATGGCTACACCTTC	CASSPDRTTYGYTF
many	TRBD1	TRBJ2-5	TRBV10-3	TGTGCCTCCGCCGGGACAGGGGCCGAGACCCAGTACTTC	CASAGTGAETQYF
few	-	TRBJ2-1	TRBV30	TGTGCCTGGAGTTTGATAGGGGAGCAGTTCTTC	CAWSLIGEQFF
-	-	TRBJ1-5	TRBV7-2	TGTGCCAGCAGCTCCCTCGGGGGTGATCAACCCCAGCATTTT	CASSSLGGDQPQHF
-	-	TRBJ2-7	TRBV13	TGTGCCAGCAGCAACGGGGACCCATCGGGGGAGCAGTACTTC	CASSNGDPSGEQYF
few	-	TRBJ2-7	TRBV30	TGTGCCTGGGCGATCTCTCGTTACGAGCAGTACTTC	CAWAISRYEQYF
-	-	TRBJ2-3	TRBV9	TGTGCCAGCAGCGTAGGTGCGGTCATTTCGGCAGATACGCAGTATTTT	CASSVGAVISADTQYF
few	-	TRBJ2-1	TRBV14	TGTGCCAGCAGCGCGGGACCAAGCAATGAGCAGTTCTTC	CASSAGPSNEQFF
-	TRBD1	TRBJ2-2	TRBV18	TGTGCCAGCTCACCGAGGACAGGGACGAACACCGGGGAGCTGTTTTTT	CASSPRTGTNTGELFF
-	-	TRBJ2-2	TRBV27	TGTGCCAGCAGTCGTCCTACCGGGGAGCTGTTTTTT	CASSRPTGELFF
-	TRBD2	TRBJ2-1	TRBV7-9	TGTGCCAGCAGCCATACTCCCGGACTAGGAGTTTTCGATGAGCAGTTCTTC	CASSHTPGLGVFDEQFF
-	TRBD1	TRBJ1-1	TRBV18	TGTGCCAGCTCACCCGGACAGGGGATGAACACTGAAGCTTTCTTT	CASSPGQGMNTEAFF
-	-	TRBJ2-7	TRBV2	TGTGCCAGCAGCCGGAGAGCGACCTACGAGCAGTACTTC	CASSRRATYEQYF
few	-	TRBJ1-1	TRBV10-1	TGCGCCAGCAGTGAGCCCGGGGTCACTGAAGCTTTCTTT	CASSEPGVTEAFF
-	-	TRBJ2-7	TRBV29-1	TGCAGCGTTGTATGGCCCCGGACTCCTGCCTACGAGCAGTACTTC	CSVVWPRTPAYEQYF
once	-	TRBJ2-7	TRBV14	TGTGCCAGCAGCCAAGACAGGGGCTACGAGCAGTACTTC	CASSQDRGYEQYF
-	-	TRBJ2-5	TRBV18	TGTGCCAGCTCACCAGGCGGGGAGACCCAGTACTTC	CASSPGGETQYF
few	TRBD1	TRBJ1-2	TRBV11-2	TGTGCCAGCAGCCGAACGGGACAGGCATATGGCTACACCTTC	CASSRTGQAYGYTF
few	-	TRBJ2-3	TRBV6-5	TGTGCCAGCAGTTACAACGGCCTTTCAGATACGCAGTATTTT	CASSYNGLSDTQYF
-	-	TRBJ2-5	TRBV5-1	TGCGCCAGCAGCTTGGAAGGCTGGGGGGTTCAAGAGACCCAGTACTTC	CASSLEGWGVQETQYF
-	-	TRBJ2-2	TRBV27	TGTGCCAGCAGTAGGCCGAACACCGGGGAGCTGTTTTTT	CASSRPNTGELFF
-	-	TRBJ2-2	TRBV6-6	TGTGCCAGCAGTTACACGAAGAACACCGGGGAGCTGTTTTTT	CASSYTKNTGELFF
-	TRBD1	TRBJ1-6	TRBV27	TGTGCCAGCAGTCCGACCGGGACAGGGCAAAATTCACCCCTCCACTTT	CASSPTGTGQNSPLHF
-	TRBD1	TRBJ1-5	TRBV28	TGTGCCAGCAGTTTAGGGACAGGGCAGCATCAGCCCCAGCATTTT	CASSLGTGQHQPQHF
-	-	TRBJ2-7	TRBV11-2	TGTGCCAGCAGCTTAGGAAGTTCTCCCTACGAGCAGTACTTC	CASSLGSSPYEQYF
few	-	TRBJ2-5	TRBV2	TGTGCCAGCAGTGCGGGGGGCGGAAAGACCCAGTACTTC	CASSAGGGKTQYF
-	TRBD1	TRBJ1-6	TRBV7-6	TGTGCCAGCAGCCCTGGGACAGGTGGTGTCTCACCCCTCCACTTT	CASSPGTGGVSPLHF
-	-	TRBJ2-3	TRBV28	TGTGCCAGCAGTTCAGCACGGGGAGATACGCAGTATTTT	CASSSARGDTQYF
-	-	TRBJ1-5	TRBV19	TGTGCCAGTTCAGGGGTGGGGGGCAATCAGCCCCAGCATTTT	CASSGVGGNQPQHF
-	TRBD1	TRBJ1-2	TRBV2	TGTGCCAGCATTGGACAGGGAAGGTCTCATGGCTACACCTTC	CASIGQGRSHGYTF
-	TRBD2	TRBJ2-3	TRBV5-1	TGCGCCAGCACCCTTTCTAGCGGGGGAGGAGATACGCAGTATTTT	CASTLSSGGGDTQYF
-	-	TRBJ2-7	TRBV10-3	TGTGCCATCAGTGCCTCGACAGGAACCGAGCAGTACTTC	CAISASTGTEQYF
-	-	TRBJ1-4	TRBV30	TGTGCCTGGAAGTACGAAATTAATGAAAAACTGTTTTTT	CAWKYEINEKLFF
-	-	TRBJ2-4	TRBV7-2	TGTGCCAGCAGCTTAGTGTGGGGAGGTCTAGCCAAAAACATTCAGTACTTC	CASSLVWGGLAKNIQYF
-	-	TRBJ1-1	TRBV29-1	TGCAGCGTTAAAGAGAACACTGAAGCTTTCTTT	CSVKENTEAFF
-	TRBD1	TRBJ1-2	TRBV2	TGTGCCAGCAGGGTTCGACAGGGGGATTATGGCTACACCTTC	CASRVRQGDYGYTF
few	TRBD2	TRBJ2-1	TRBV18	TGTGCCAGCTCATCGCGGGAGGGGCCATCCTACAATGAGCAGTTCTTC	CASSSREGPSYNEQFF
-	-	TRBJ1-3	TRBV9	TGTGCCAGCACCTCCCTAGGAGGGAGTGACTCTGGAAACACCATATATTTT	CASTSLGGSDSGNTIYF
-	-	TRBJ1-2	TRBV6-6	TGTGCCAGCAGTCCCTATGACAGCTGGAGCTACGGCTACACCTTC	CASSPYDSWSYGYTF
many	-	TRBJ2-2	TRBV5-1	TGCGCCAGCACCTCAAACACCGGGGAGCTGTTTTTT	CASTSNTGELFF
-	TRBD2	TRBJ2-1	TRBV7-8	TGTGCCAGCAGCCCCCGGACTAGCGGGAGGGGAGAAGGTAATGAGCAGTTCTTC	CASSPRTSGRGEGNEQFF
-	-	TRBJ2-2	TRBV2	TGTGCCAGCAGGGTGATTTCAACCGGGGAGCTGTTTTTT	CASRVISTGELFF
-	-	TRBJ1-3	TRBV30	TGTGCCTGGAGTGAACTCTCTGGAAACACCATATATTTT	CAWSELSGNTIYF
many	-	TRBJ1-2	TRBV28	TGTGCCAGCACGGTGGGGGGCCATCGTGGCTACACCTTC	CASTVGGHRGYTF
-	-	TRBJ2-4	TRBV7-2	TGTGCCAGCAGCTTAGCACCGGGTGGCATTCAGTACTTC	CASSLAPGGIQYF
-	TRBD2	TRBJ2-5	TRBV2	TGTGCCAGCAGAGCTAGTGCGGGGGAGGGGACCCAGTACTTC	CASRASAGEGTQYF
-	-	TRBJ2-7	TRBV6-1	TGTGCCAGCAGTGTTAGCCTAGCGTCTCACGAGCAGTACTTC	CASSVSLASHEQYF
-	TRBD2	TRBJ2-5	TRBV5-1	TGCGCCAGCAGTGTGACTAGCGGGGGTGAGACCCAGTACTTC	CASSVTSGGETQYF
-	-	TRBJ2-7	TRBV28	TGTGCCAGCAGTTTATTAGCACAGGGGAGGGACGAGCAGTACTTC	CASSLLAQGRDEQYF
-	-	TRBJ2-2	TRBV11-1	TGTGCCAGCAGCCCTCAGGACACCGGGGAGCTGTTTTTT	CASSPQDTGELFF
once	TRBD1	TRBJ1-1	TRBV2	TGTGCCAGCAGGGTGACAGGGGTGGGCACTGAAGCTTTCTTT	CASRVTGVGTEAFF
-	-	TRBJ2-5	TRBV21-1	TGTGCCAGCAGAAGGCGGTGGGACACAGAGACCCAGTACTTC	CASRRRWDTETQYF
many	TRBD1	TRBJ2-2	TRBV7-9	TGTGCCAGCATCCGTCAGCAGGGGGCGACCGGGGAGCTGTTTTTT	CASIRQQGATGELFF
-	-	TRBJ2-5	TRBV18	TGTGCCAGCTCATTCTCGGAAAAACTTGAGACCCAGTACTTC	CASSFSEKLETQYF
-	-	TRBJ1-2	TRBV5-1	TGCGCCAGCAGCCCGACAGTGGGTAACTATGGCTACATCTTC	CASSPTVGNYGYIF
-	-	TRBJ1-5	TRBV6-1	TGTGCCAGCAGTGATGGAGGGTCGGGGCAGCCCCAGCATTTT	CASSDGGSGQPQHF
-	TRBD2	TRBJ2-5	TRBV27	TGTGCCAGCAGTTTTAGCGGGTCCGGGACCCAGTACTTC	CASSFSGSGTQYF
-	-	TRBJ2-1	TRBV7-2	TGTGCCAGCAGCTTACTCAGGCTCAATGAGCAGTTCTTC	CASSLLRLNEQFF